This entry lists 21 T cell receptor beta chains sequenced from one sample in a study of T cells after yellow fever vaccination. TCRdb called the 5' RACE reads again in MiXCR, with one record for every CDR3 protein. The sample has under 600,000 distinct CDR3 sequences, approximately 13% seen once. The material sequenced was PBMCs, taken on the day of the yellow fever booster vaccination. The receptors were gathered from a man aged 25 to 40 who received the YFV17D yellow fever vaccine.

The CDR3 loop reads CASSSSRTPFNYGYTF. DNA for the CDR3: TGTGCCAGCAGCTCATCCCGGACGCCCTTTAACTATGGCTACACCTTC. The chain links TRBV5-6 to TRBJ1-2; no clear D gene. Trimming took off 3 bases at V and 1 base at J, with 16 bases between the two ends. Germline loops: CDR1 SGHDT, CDR2 YYEEEE. This CDR3 has 16 amino acids. Supplemented by reference TRBV5-6 and TRBJ1-2, the full variable domain reads DAGVTQSPTHLIKTRGQQVTLRCSPKSGHDTVSWYQQALGQGPQFIFQYYEEEERQRGNFPDRFSGHQFPNYSSELNVNALLLGDSALYLCASSSSRTPFNYGYTFGSGTRLTVV.

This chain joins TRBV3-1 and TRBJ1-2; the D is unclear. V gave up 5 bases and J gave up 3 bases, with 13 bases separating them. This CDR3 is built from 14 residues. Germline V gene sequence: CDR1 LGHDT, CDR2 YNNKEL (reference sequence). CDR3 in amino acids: CASSSRVDDYGYTF. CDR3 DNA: TGTGCCAGCAGCTCCCGGGTTGACGACTATGGCTACACCTTC.

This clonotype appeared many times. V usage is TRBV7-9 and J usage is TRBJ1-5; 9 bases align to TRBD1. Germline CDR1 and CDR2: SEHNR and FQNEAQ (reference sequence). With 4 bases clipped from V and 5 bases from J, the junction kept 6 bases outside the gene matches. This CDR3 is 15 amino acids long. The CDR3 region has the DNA TGTGCCAGCAGCTGGGACAGGGAGTCAGATCAGCCCCAGCATTTT. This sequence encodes CASSWDRESDQPQHF. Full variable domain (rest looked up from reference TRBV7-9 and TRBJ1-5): DTGVSQNPRHKITKRGQNVTFRCDPISEHNRLYWYRQTLGQGPEFLTYFQNEAQLEKSRLLSDRFSAERPKGSFSTLEIQRTEQGDSAMYLCASSWDRESDQPQHFGDGTRLSIL.

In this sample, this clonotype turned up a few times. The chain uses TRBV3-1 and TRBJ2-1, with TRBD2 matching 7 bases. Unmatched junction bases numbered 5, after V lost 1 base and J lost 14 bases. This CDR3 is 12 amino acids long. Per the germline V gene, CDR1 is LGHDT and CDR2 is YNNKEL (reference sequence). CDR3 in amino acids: CASSQVRGGKFF. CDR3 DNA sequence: TGTGCCAGCAGCCAAGTGCGGGGAGGGAAGTTCTTC.

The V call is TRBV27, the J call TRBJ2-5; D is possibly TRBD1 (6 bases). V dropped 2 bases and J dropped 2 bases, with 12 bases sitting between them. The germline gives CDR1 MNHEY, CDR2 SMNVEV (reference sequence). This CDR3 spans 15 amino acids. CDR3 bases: TGTGCCAGCAGTTTAATTTCAGGGGCACAAGAGACCCAGTACTTC. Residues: CASSLISGAQETQYF.

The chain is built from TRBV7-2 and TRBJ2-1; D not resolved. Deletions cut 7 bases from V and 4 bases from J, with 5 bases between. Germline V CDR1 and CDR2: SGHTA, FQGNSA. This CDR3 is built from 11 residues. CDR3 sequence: CASNAYNEQFF. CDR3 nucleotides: TGTGCCAGCAACGCATACAATGAGCAGTTCTTC.

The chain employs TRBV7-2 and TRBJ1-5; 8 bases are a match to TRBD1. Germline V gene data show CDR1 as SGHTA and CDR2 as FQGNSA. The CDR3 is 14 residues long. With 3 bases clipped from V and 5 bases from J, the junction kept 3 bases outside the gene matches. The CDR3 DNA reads TGTGCCAGCAGCTTTGACAGGGGAGATCAGCCCCAGCATTTT. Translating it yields CASSFDRGDQPQHF. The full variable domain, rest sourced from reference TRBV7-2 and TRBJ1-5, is GAGVSQSPSNKVTEKGKDVELRCDPISGHTALYWYRQSLGQGLEFLIYFQGNSAPDKSGLPSDRFSAERTGGSVSTLTIQRTQQEDSAVYLCASSFDRGDQPQHFGDGTRLSIL.

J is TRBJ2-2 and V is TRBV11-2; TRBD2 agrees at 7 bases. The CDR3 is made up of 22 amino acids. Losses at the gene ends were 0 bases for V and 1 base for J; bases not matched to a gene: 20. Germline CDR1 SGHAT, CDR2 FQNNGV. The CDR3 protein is CASSLDLPPGGSVRLNTGELFF. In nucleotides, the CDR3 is TGTGCCAGCAGCTTAGATCTGCCCCCGGGAGGTAGCGTGAGATTGAACACCGGGGAGCTGTTTTTT.

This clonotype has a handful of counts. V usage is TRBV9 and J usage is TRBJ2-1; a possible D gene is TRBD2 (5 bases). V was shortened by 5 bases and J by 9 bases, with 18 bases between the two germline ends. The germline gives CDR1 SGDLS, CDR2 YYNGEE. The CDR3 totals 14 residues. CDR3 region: CASSTSGSISEQFF. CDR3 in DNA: TGTGCCAGCAGTACCTCTGGGAGTATTAGTGAGCAGTTCTTC.

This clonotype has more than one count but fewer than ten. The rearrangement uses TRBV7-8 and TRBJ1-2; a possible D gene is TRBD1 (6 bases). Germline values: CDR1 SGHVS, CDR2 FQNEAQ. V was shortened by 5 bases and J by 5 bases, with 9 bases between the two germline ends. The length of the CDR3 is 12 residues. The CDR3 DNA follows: TGTGCCAGCAGCGACCAGGGGTATGGCTACACCTTC. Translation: CASSDQGYGYTF. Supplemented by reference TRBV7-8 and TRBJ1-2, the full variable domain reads GAGVSQSPRYKVAKRGQDVALRCDPISGHVSLFWYQQALGQGPEFLTYFQNEAQLDKSGLPSDRFFAERPEGSVSTLKIQRTQQEDSAVYLCASSDQGYGYTFGSGTRLTVV.

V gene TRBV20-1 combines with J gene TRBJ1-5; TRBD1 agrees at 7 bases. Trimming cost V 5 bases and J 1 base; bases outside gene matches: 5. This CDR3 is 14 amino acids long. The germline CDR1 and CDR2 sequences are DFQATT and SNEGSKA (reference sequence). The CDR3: CSAFPGQSNQPQHF. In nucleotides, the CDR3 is TGCAGTGCTTTTCCGGGACAGAGCAATCAGCCCCAGCATTTT.

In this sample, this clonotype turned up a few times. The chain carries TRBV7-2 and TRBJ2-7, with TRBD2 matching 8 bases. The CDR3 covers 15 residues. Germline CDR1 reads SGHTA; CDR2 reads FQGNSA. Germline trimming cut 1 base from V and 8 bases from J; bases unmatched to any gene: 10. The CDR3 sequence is CASSLDSAGGRQQYF. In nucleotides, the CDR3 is TGTGCCAGCAGCTTAGACTCGGCGGGAGGACGCCAGCAGTACTTC.

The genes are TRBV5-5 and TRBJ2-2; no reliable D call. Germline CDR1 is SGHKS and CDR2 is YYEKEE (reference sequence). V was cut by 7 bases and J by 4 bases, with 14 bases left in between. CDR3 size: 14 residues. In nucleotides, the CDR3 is TGTGCCAGCGGCCTCCCGTCCGTCACCGGGGAGCTGTTTTTT. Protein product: CASGLPSVTGELFF.

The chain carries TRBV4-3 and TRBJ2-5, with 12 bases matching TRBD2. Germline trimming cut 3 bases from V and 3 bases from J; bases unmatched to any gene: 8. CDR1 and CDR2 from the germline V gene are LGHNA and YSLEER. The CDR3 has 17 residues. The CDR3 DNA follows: TGCGCCAGCAGCCAGTATGCTAGCGGGAGGGATAAAGAGACCCAGTACTTC. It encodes CASSQYASGRDKETQYF.

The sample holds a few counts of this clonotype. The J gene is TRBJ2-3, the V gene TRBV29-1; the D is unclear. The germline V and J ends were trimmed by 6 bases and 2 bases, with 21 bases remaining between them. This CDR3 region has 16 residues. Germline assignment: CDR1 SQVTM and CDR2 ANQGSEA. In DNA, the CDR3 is TGCAGCGTCGTAGGGTCAGTCGAAAAAGTCACAGATACGCAGTATTTT. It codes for CSVVGSVEKVTDTQYF.

CDR3 loop: CASSQGEASGVSSYEQYF. As DNA, the CDR3 is TGCGCCAGCAGCCAAGGAGAGGCTAGCGGGGTAAGCTCCTACGAGCAGTACTTC. The rearrangement joins TRBV4-1 to TRBJ2-7; 9 bases are shared with TRBD2. This CDR3 has 18 amino acids. Per the germline V gene, CDR1 is MGHRA and CDR2 is YSYEKL. The J segment lost 0 bases and the V segment lost 1 base, leaving 10 bases of the junction unmatched.

CDR3 amino acids: CASSYSTGPDQPQHF. In nucleotides, the CDR3 is TGTGCCAGCAGTTACTCGACAGGGCCCGATCAGCCCCAGCATTTT. This chain joins TRBV6-5 and TRBJ1-5, with 7 nucleotides matching TRBD1. V trimming: 0 bases; J trimming: 5 bases; junction bases outside the gene matches: 4. The CDR3 runs to 15 residues. Germline CDR1 MNHEY, CDR2 SVGAGI.

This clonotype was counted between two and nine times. The CDR3 DNA reads TGTGCCACCAGTGATGCGGGACAGCAAGCCTACGAGCAGTACTTC. This translates into CATSDAGQQAYEQYF. This sequence joins TRBV24-1 and TRBJ2-7; tentatively, D is TRBD1 (7 bases). Trimming took off 3 bases at V and 2 bases at J, with 13 bases between the two ends. CDR1 KGHDR and CDR2 SFDVKD come from the germline V gene. This CDR3 contains 15 residues.

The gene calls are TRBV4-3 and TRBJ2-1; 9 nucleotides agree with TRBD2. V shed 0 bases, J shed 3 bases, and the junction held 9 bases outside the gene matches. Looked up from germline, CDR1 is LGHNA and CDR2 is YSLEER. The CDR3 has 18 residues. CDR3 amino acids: CASSQDPRGSGSYNEQFF. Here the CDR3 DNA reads TGCGCCAGCAGCCAAGACCCTCGAGGTAGCGGGAGCTACAATGAGCAGTTCTTC.

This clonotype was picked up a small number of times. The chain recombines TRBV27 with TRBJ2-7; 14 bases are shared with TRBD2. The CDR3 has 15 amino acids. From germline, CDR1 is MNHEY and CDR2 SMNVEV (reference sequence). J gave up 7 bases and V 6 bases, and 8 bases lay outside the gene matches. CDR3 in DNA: TGTGCCAGCAGGGGGACTAGCGGGAGCCCCCGGGAGCAGTACTTC. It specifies CASRGTSGSPREQYF.

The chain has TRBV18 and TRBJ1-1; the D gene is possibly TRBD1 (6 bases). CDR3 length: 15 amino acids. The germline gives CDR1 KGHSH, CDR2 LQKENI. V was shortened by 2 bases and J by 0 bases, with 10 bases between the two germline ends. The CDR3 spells CASSPVQGMNTEAFF. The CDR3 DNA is TGTGCCAGCTCACCAGTTCAGGGGATGAACACTGAAGCTTTCTTT.